This T cell receptor (beta chain) was captured in a study of CXCR3-negative and CXCR3-positive naive CD8 T cells. Whole-study context: The TRB read total, about 130 million, broke down to about 1.5 +/- 0.3 million reads per library. The study's findings and limits: Diversity proved comparably high across both naive subsets and much lower in memory CD8+ cells. It was found that naive subsets had comparable surface CD5, and TCR strength was inferred from TRB CDR3 properties.

Via 5' RACE with UMI labels, TRB cDNA libraries were prepared. Using the 5' RACE reads, TCRdb records one entry per CDR3 protein without DNA. Its table records about 48,000 distinct CDR3 sequences. Concerning this clonotype: Its antigen is unidentified.

Subsets of CD8+ T cells were each sorted in triplicate at approximately 270,000 cells apiece. The material sequenced was memory CD8+ T cells from blood. This receptor was obtained from a human donor in good health. Some clones in this sample may be carry-over from other donors' samples.

CDR3 protein: CASSSPGSGYEQYF. This rearrangement joins TRBV7-2 to TRBJ2-7; without DNA, the TCRdb call of TRBD1 cannot be checked. The CDR3 totals 14 residues. Germline CDR1 SGHTA, CDR2 FQGNSA.